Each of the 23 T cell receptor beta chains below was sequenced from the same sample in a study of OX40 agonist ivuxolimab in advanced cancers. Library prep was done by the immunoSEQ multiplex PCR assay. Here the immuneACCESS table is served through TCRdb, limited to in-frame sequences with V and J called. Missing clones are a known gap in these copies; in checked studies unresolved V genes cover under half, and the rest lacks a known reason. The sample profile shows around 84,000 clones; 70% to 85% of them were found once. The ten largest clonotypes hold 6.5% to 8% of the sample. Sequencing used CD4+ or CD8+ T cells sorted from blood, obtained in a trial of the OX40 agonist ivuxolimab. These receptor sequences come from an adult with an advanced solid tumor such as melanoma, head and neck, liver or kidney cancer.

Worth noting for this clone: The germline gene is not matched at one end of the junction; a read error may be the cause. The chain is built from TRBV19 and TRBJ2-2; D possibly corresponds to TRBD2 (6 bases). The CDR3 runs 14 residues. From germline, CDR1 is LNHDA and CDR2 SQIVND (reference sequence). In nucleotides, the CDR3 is TGTGCCAGTAATCAAGCAGCCAACACCGGGGGGCTGTTTTTT. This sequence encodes CASNQAANTGGLFF.

CDR3: CASSLLGGGGTDTQYF. CDR3 DNA sequence: TGTGCCAGCAGCTTACTGGGCGGGGGGGGCACAGATACGCAGTATTTT. The chain is built from TRBV11-2 and TRBJ2-3; 9 bases line up with TRBD2. The CDR3 is made up of 16 amino acids. Per germline, CDR1 SGHAT and CDR2 FQNNGV. Unmatched junction bases numbered 4, after V lost 2 bases and J lost 1 base.

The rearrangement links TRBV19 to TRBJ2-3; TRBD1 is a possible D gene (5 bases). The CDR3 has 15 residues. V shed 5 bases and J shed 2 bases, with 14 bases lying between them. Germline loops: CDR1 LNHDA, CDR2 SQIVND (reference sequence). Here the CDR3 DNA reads TGTGCCAGTAGTTCGCCACAGGCGTCCACAGATACGCAGTATTTT. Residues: CASSSPQASTDTQYF.

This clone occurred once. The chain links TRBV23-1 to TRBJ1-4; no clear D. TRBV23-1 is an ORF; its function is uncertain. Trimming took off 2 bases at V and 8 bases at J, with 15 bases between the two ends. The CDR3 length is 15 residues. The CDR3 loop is CASSQPLHPGEKLFF. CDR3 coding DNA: TGCGCCAGCAGTCAACCCCTCCATCCGGGCGAAAAACTGTTTTTT.

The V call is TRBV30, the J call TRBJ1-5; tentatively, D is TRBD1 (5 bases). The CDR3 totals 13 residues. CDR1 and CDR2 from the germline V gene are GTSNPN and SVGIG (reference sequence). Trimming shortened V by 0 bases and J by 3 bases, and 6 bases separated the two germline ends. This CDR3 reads CAWSVQDNQPQHF. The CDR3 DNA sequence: TGTGCCTGGAGTGTACAGGACAATCAGCCCCAGCATTTT. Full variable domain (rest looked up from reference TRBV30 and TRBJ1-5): SQTIHQWPATLVQPVGSPLSLECTVEGTSNPNLYWYRQAAGRGLQLLFYSVGIGQISSEVPQNLSASRPQDRQFILSSKKLLLSDSGFYLCAWSVQDNQPQHFGDGTRLSIL.

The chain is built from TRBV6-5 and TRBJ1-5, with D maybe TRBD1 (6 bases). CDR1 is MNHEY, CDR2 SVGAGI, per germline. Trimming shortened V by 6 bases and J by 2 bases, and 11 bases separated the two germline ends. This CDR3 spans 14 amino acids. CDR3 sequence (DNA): TGTGCCAGCAGCACAGGGTACGGCAATCAGCCCCAGCATTTT. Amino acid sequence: CASSTGYGNQPQHF.

This CDR3 is CASSRRPNTGELFF. CDR3 coding DNA: TGTGCCAGCAGTCGACGACCGAACACCGGGGAGCTGTTTTTT. V usage is TRBV6-5 and J usage is TRBJ2-2; no clear D gene. The CDR3 has 14 amino acids. Trimming removed 5 bases at V and 0 bases at J, with 7 bases between. Germline values: CDR1 MNHEY, CDR2 SVGAGI.

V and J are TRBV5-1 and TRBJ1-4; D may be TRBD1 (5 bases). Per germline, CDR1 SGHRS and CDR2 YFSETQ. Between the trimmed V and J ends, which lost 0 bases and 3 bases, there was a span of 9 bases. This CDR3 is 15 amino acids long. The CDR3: CASSLGGSSNEKLFF. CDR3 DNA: TGCGCCAGCAGCTTGGGGGGCAGCTCTAATGAAAAACTGTTTTTT.

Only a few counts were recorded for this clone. The CDR3 sequence is CASRNSGANVLTF. The CDR3 DNA sequence: TGTGCCAGCAGAAACTCTGGGGCCAACGTCCTGACTTTC. The rearrangement uses TRBV27 and TRBJ2-6; no clear D gene. This CDR3 contains 13 residues. CDR1 is MNHEY, CDR2 SMNVEV, per germline (reference sequence). Trimming shortened V by 6 bases and J by 0 bases, and 3 bases separated the two germline ends. The full variable domain, with the rest looked up from reference TRBV27 and TRBJ2-6, is EAQVTQNPRYLITVTGKKLTVTCSQNMNHEYMSWYRQDPGLGLRQIYYSMNVEVTDKGDVPEGYKVSRKEKRNFPLILESPSPNQTSLYFCASRNSGANVLTFGAGSRLTVL.

This CDR3 is CASSPIGLAGVNEQFF. The CDR3 DNA sequence: TGCGCCAGCAGCCCCATTGGACTAGCGGGAGTGAATGAGCAGTTCTTC. The rearrangement joins TRBV4-1 to TRBJ2-1; 13 nucleotides align to TRBD2. Germline assignment: CDR1 MGHRA and CDR2 YSYEKL. The length of the CDR3 is 16 residues. Trimming removed 4 bases from V and 7 bases from J; junction bases left unmatched: 7.

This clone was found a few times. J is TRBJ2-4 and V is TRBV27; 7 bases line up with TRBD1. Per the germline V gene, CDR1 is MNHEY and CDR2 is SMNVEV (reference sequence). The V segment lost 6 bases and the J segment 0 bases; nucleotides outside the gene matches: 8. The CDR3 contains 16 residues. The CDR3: CASSHRQGTAKNIQYF. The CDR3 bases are TGTGCCAGCAGCCATCGACAGGGAACAGCCAAAAACATTCAGTACTTC.

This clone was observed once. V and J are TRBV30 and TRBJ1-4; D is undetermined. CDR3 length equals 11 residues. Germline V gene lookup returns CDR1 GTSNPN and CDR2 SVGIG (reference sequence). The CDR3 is CVGRPNEKLFF. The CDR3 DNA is TGTGTTGGTAGGCCGAATGAAAAACTGTTTTTT.

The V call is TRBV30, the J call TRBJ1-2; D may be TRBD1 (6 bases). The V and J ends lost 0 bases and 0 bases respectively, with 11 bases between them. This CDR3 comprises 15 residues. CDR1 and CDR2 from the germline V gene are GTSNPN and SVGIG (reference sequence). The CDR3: CAWSVGGGANYGYTF. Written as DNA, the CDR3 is TGTGCCTGGAGTGTGGGGGGGGGCGCTAACTATGGCTACACCTTC.

As DNA, the CDR3 is TGTGCCAGCAGCTTAGAGGCAGGGTCCGGAAACACCATATATTTT. Encoded protein: CASSLEAGSGNTIYF. The chain has TRBV7-8 and TRBJ1-3, with a weak D call TRBD1 (5 bases). Trimming removed 1 base at V and 4 bases at J, with 11 bases between. The CDR3 consists of 15 residues. The germline CDR1 and CDR2 sequences are SGHVS and FQNEAQ.

The CDR3 sequence is CAITSSDRGLAYEQYF. Written as DNA, the CDR3 is TGTGCCATCACCTCTTCTGACAGGGGGCTTGCCTACGAGCAGTACTTC. The chain combines TRBV10-3 with TRBJ2-7; 10 bases agree with TRBD1. Germline-derived CDR1 and CDR2 are ENHRY and SYGVKD. Germline trimming cut 7 bases from V and 2 bases from J; bases unmatched to any gene: 11. The CDR3 runs to 16 residues.

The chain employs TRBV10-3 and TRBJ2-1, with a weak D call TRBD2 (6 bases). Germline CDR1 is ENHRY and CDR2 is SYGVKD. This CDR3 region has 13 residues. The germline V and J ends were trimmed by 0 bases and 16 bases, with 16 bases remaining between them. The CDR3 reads CAISESVHGGEFF. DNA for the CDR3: TGTGCCATCAGTGAGTCGGTGCATGGCGGGGAATTCTTC.

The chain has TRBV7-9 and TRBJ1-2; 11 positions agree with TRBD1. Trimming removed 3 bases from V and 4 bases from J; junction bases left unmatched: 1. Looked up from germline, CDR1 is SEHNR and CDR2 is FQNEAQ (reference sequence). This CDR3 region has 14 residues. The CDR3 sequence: CASSFGTGGYGYTF. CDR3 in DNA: TGTGCCAGCAGCTTTGGGACAGGGGGCTATGGCTACACCTTC.

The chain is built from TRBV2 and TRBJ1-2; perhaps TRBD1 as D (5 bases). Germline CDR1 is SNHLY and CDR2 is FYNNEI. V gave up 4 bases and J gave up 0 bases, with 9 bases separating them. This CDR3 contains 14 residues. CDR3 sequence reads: CASSGQTTNYGYTF. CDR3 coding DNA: TGTGCCAGCAGTGGACAGACTACTAACTATGGCTACACCTTC. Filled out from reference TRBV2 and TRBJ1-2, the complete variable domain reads EPEVTQTPSHQVTQMGQEVILRCVPISNHLYFYWYRQILGQKVEFLVSFYNNEISEKSEIFDDQFSVERPDGSNFTLKIRSTKLEDSAMYFCASSGQTTNYGYTFGSGTRLTVV.

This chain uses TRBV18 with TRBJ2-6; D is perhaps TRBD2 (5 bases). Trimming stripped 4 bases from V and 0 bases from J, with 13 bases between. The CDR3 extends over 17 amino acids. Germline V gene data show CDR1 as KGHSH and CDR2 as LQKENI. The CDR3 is CASSRRTLRSGANVLTF. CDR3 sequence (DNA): TGTGCCAGCTCACGGAGGACCCTACGCTCTGGGGCCAACGTCCTGACTTTC.

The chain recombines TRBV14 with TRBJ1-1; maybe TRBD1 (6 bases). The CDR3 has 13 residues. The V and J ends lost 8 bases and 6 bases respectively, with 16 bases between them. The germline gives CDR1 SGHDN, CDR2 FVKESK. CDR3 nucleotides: TGTGCCAGCGCAGGGCAGGGGTTAGCTGAAGCTTTCTTT. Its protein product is CASAGQGLAEAFF.

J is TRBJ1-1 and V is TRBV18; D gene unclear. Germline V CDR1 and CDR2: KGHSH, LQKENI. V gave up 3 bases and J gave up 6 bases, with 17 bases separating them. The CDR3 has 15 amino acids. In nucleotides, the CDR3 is TGTGCCAGCTCACCGCGGGCCCCCCCGAAGGCTGAAGCTTTCTTT. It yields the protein CASSPRAPPKAEAFF.

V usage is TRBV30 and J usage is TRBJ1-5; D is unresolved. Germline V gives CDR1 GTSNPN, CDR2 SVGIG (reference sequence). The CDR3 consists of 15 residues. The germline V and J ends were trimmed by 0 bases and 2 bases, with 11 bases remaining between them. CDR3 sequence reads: CAWSVGQTGNQPQHF. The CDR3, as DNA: TGTGCCTGGAGTGTAGGGCAAACTGGCAATCAGCCCCAGCATTTT.

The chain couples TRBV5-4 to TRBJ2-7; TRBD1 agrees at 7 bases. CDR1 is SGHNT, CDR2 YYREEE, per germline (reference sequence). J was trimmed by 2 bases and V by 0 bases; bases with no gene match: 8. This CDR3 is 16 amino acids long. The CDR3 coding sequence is TGTGCCAGCAGCTTGGCCGACAGGGAGCTAACCTACGAGCAGTACTTC. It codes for CASSLADRELTYEQYF.